Listed here are 27 T cell receptor beta chains from one sample, sequenced in a study of T cell repertoires in cytomegalovirus infection. MiXCR, run by TCRdb on the reads, gives a single entry per CDR3 protein. Seen here are some 560,000 distinct CDR3 sequences, 40% observed once, and the top ten hold 48%. Their recognized antigens are unknown. The sequences come from cultured PBMCs, collected from culture after CMV antigen stimulation. These receptors originate from a human donor in good health (CMV status not recorded). Some clones in this sample may be carry-over from other donors' samples.

The V and J genes are TRBV20-1 and TRBJ1-1, with D hard to call. Germline loops: CDR1 DFQATT, CDR2 SNEGSKA (reference sequence). The CDR3 has 14 residues. Trimming cost V 3 bases and J 1 base, with 12 bases left between them. DNA for the CDR3: TGCAGTGCTAGTGATCAACTTGGGAACACTGAAGCTTTCTTT. It is translated as CSASDQLGNTEAFF.

At least ten counts were recorded for this clonotype. This chain connects TRBV7-8 to TRBJ2-1; D call uncertain. Trimming left V 4 bases short and J 6 bases short, with 13 bases between. This CDR3 spans 14 amino acids. CDR1 SGHVS and CDR2 FQNEAQ come from the germline V gene. This CDR3 is CASSSMVGSNEQFF. The DNA of the CDR3 is TGTGCCAGCAGCTCTATGGTAGGAAGCAATGAGCAGTTCTTC.

The chain links TRBV5-4 to TRBJ2-7; D perhaps matches TRBD1 (7 bases). V was cut by 0 bases and J by 5 bases, with 15 bases left in between. This CDR3 has 15 residues. CDR1 is SGHNT and CDR2 is YYREEE in the germline V gene (reference sequence). The CDR3 reads CASSLAGRGAHEQYF. The CDR3 DNA reads as TGTGCCAGCAGCTTGGCCGGCAGGGGGGCCCACGAGCAGTACTTC.

This chain links TRBV29-1 with TRBJ2-1; tentative D call: TRBD1 (5 bases). CDR3 size: 15 residues. The germline V gene encodes CDR1 SQVTM and CDR2 ANQGSEA. DNA for the CDR3: TGCACCTTTCAGACCTCAATACAGGCTAACAATGAGCAGTTCTTC. Its protein product is CTFQTSIQANNEQFF.

About this clonotype: This likely comes from a read error, as the CDR3 has no conserved phenylalanine or tryptophan at its end. The chain has TRBV10-3 and TRBJ2-7; D remains unclear. Trimming cost V 0 bases and J 0 bases, with 9 bases left between them. The CDR3 runs 15 residues. CDR1 is ENHRY, CDR2 SYGVKD, per germline. The CDR3 spells CAISESRQASYEQYL. The CDR3 region has the DNA TGTGCCATCAGTGAGTCAAGGCAGGCCTCCTACGAGCAGTACCTC.

This clonotype has just a few counts. This chain joins TRBV6-1 and TRBJ1-1, with D possibly being TRBD1 (5 bases). The V end was cut by 2 bases, the J end by 1 base, with 11 bases between. The CDR3 contains 15 residues. Germline CDR1 and CDR2: MNHNS and SASEGT. CDR3 nucleotides: TGTGCCAGCAGTGAACTGAGGGGTTCGAACACTGAAGCTTTCTTT. Translated, it gives CASSELRGSNTEAFF.

This clonotype was seen a few times. A much larger clone is a single base away; this may be a read error. The rearrangement links TRBV19 to TRBJ2-1; the D gene is possibly TRBD2 (6 bases). With 3 bases removed from V and 9 bases from J, the gap between germline ends came to 21 bases. The CDR3 has 16 residues. The V gene's germline CDR1 is LNHDA and CDR2 SQIVND (reference sequence). CDR3 nucleotides: TGTGCCAGTAGTATTGGCCGACTACCTGGCGGGGTTGAGCAGTTCTTC. This gives the protein CASSIGRLPGGVEQFF.

The chain couples TRBV7-6 to TRBJ2-3, with 9 bases fitting TRBD1. Germline assignment: CDR1 SGHVS and CDR2 FNYEAQ. With 1 base clipped from V and 5 bases from J, the junction kept 7 bases outside the gene matches. The CDR3 is 16 residues long. CDR3 sequence reads: CASSLGGQGAGDTQYF. DNA of the CDR3: TGTGCCAGCAGCTTAGGGGGACAGGGAGCGGGAGATACGCAGTATTTT. The whole variable domain, filled in from reference TRBV7-6 and TRBJ2-3, reads GAGVSQSPRYKVTKRGQDVALRCDPISGHVSLYWYRQALGQGPEFLTYFNYEAQQDKSGLPNDRFSAERPEGSISTLTIQRTEQRDSAMYRCASSLGGQGAGDTQYFGPGTRLTVL.

J is TRBJ2-1 and V is TRBV6-6; a possible D gene is TRBD2 (5 bases). The CDR3 covers 12 residues. V was shortened by 6 bases and J by 10 bases, with 13 bases between the two germline ends. Germline CDR1 MNHNY, CDR2 SVGAGI (reference sequence). The CDR3 bases are TGTGCCAGCAGCCAAGACTATGGCGAGCAGTTCTTC. Residues: CASSQDYGEQFF.

The chain combines TRBV6-2 or TRBV6-3 with TRBJ2-7, with 8 positions matching TRBD2. This CDR3 spans 17 amino acids. The V segment lost 2 bases and the J segment 4 bases; nucleotides outside the gene matches: 13. Germline V gene lookup returns CDR1 MNHEY and CDR2 SVGEGT. CDR3: CASSYATASGSHYEQYF. CDR3 DNA sequence: TGTGCCAGCAGTTACGCCACCGCCAGCGGGAGCCATTACGAGCAGTACTTC.

A few counts support this clonotype. The chain combines TRBV7-2 with TRBJ1-1; no clear D. The CDR3 runs to 15 residues. The V end was cut by 3 bases, the J end by 0 bases, with 11 bases between. CDR1 is SGHTA and CDR2 is FQGNSA in the germline V gene. For the CDR3, the DNA is TGTGCCAGCAGCTTGGGAACGGCAGTGAACACTGAAGCTTTCTTT. It yields the protein CASSLGTAVNTEAFF.

This clonotype was found a few times. The chain joins TRBV6-1 to TRBJ1-1; D not resolved. CDR1 is MNHNS and CDR2 is SASEGT in the germline V gene. The CDR3 totals 11 residues. Trimming shortened V by 5 bases and J by 7 bases, and 8 bases separated the two germline ends. This CDR3 is CASSSGIEAFF. The CDR3 bases are TGTGCCAGCAGTTCGGGGATTGAAGCTTTCTTT.

The chain uses TRBV7-2 and TRBJ2-3, with no clear D. The CDR3 consists of 12 residues. CDR1 is SGHTA and CDR2 is FQGNSA in the germline V gene. The V end lost 3 bases, the J end lost 6 bases, and 7 bases lay between the germline ends. The CDR3 region has the DNA TGTGCCAGCAGCTTTTATGCGGATACGCAGTATTTT. It yields the protein CASSFYADTQYF.

This clonotype is a singleton in its sample. This chain links TRBV20-1 with TRBJ1-1; TRBD1 might be the D (6 bases). CDR3 length: 13 residues. Trimming took 6 bases from V and 1 from J, leaving 12 bases between them. Germline CDR1 DFQATT, CDR2 SNEGSKA (reference sequence). In nucleotides, the CDR3 is TGCAGTGCCCCTGCCAGGGGGAACACTGAAGCTTTCTTT. Protein product: CSAPARGNTEAFF.

This chain uses TRBV19 with TRBJ2-3, with 11 positions matching TRBD2. Trimming took 6 bases from V and 2 from J; bases not matched to a gene: 7. Germline CDR1 reads LNHDA; CDR2 reads SQIVND (reference sequence). This CDR3 region has 16 residues. The CDR3, as DNA: TGTGCCAGTAGATCTAGCGGGGGGTCATACACAGATACGCAGTATTTT. It codes for CASRSSGGSYTDTQYF. Full variable domain (remainder filled in from reference TRBV19 and TRBJ2-3): DGGITQSPKYLFRKEGQNVTLSCEQNLNHDAMYWYRQDPGQGLRLIYYSQIVNDFQKGDIAEGYSVSREKKESFPLTVTSAQKNPTAFYLCASRSSGGSYTDTQYFGPGTRLTVL.

The chain combines TRBV10-1 with TRBJ2-5, with 10 bases matching TRBD1. Germline V lookup: CDR1 WNHNN, CDR2 SYGVQD (reference sequence). V trimming: 4 bases; J trimming: 4 bases; junction bases outside the gene matches: 6. The CDR3 has 15 residues. CDR3 in amino acids: CASSASGQGRETQYF. Written as DNA, the CDR3 is TGCGCCAGCAGTGCCTCGGGACAGGGGAGAGAGACCCAGTACTTC.

The DNA for the CDR3 is TGTGCCAGCAGCTCACGGACAATCTCTGGAAACACCATATATTTT. Encoded protein: CASSSRTISGNTIYF. V gene TRBV7-9 combines with J gene TRBJ1-3, with D possibly TRBD1 on 5 matching bases. CDR3 length: 15 residues. Germline CDR1 SEHNR, CDR2 FQNEAQ (reference sequence). Trimming left V 4 bases short and J 0 bases short, with 10 bases between.

The chain has TRBV27 and TRBJ2-7, with D hard to call. This CDR3 has 13 amino acids. V lost 5 bases and J lost 3, with 11 bases in between. Germline CDR1 reads MNHEY; CDR2 reads SMNVEV (reference sequence). The CDR3 bases are TGTGCCAGCAGTCCTTTCCCCTTCTACGAGCAGTACTTC. It is translated as CASSPFPFYEQYF.

The rearrangement joins TRBV11-2 to TRBJ1-2; weak D call: TRBD1 (5 bases). CDR3 length equals 14 residues. Trimming pared 1 base from V and 5 bases from J, leaving 11 bases between. CDR1 and CDR2 from the germline V gene are SGHAT and FQNNGV. DNA for the CDR3: TGTGCCAGCAGCTTAGTGAGCACAGGATATGGCTACACCTTC. It translates to CASSLVSTGYGYTF.

This clonotype appeared a few times. The V call is TRBV12-3 or TRBV12-4, the J call TRBJ2-1, with 10 positions matching TRBD2. The CDR3 is 13 residues long. J was trimmed by 7 bases and V by 6 bases; bases with no gene match: 3. CDR3 loop: CASSTLAGNEQFF. CDR3 DNA sequence: TGTGCCAGCAGCACACTAGCGGGGAATGAGCAGTTCTTC.

The chain is built from TRBV28 and TRBJ1-1; D is perhaps TRBD1 (5 bases). The CDR3 is 15 amino acids. V was pared by 5 bases and J by 0 bases, with 13 bases between. Germline CDR1 MDHEN, CDR2 SYDVKM. The CDR3 sequence: CASSPGTLLNTEAFF. The DNA for the CDR3 is TGTGCCAGCAGTCCCGGGACTCTTTTGAACACTGAAGCTTTCTTT.

In its sample, this clonotype was seen a few times. The rearrangement links TRBV7-6 to TRBJ1-4, with 9 positions matching TRBD1. The CDR3 covers 18 residues. With 3 bases clipped from V and 7 bases from J, the junction kept 15 bases outside the gene matches. Germline V gene data show CDR1 as SGHVS and CDR2 as FNYEAQ. CDR3 residues: CASSLMGQGFWDREKLFF. The CDR3 DNA follows: TGTGCCAGCAGCTTGATGGGACAGGGTTTCTGGGACCGTGAAAAACTGTTTTTT.

V and J are TRBV12-3 or TRBV12-4 and TRBJ1-5; 11 bases agree with TRBD1. CDR3 length: 15 residues. V lost 7 bases, J lost 7 bases, and 9 bases stayed unmatched. The CDR3 DNA sequence: TGTGCCAGCACCCTGGGACAGGGGGATAGACAGCCCCAGCATTTT. Translation gives CASTLGQGDRQPQHF.

Only a few counts were recorded for this clonotype. The chain carries TRBV7-8 and TRBJ2-1, with TRBD1 as a possible D gene (5 bases). V lost 4 bases, J lost 2 bases, and 12 bases lay in between. There are 15 residues in the CDR3. Germline V gene lookup returns CDR1 SGHVS and CDR2 FQNEAQ. The CDR3 loop reads CASSSQGLAYNEQFF. The CDR3, as DNA: TGTGCCAGCAGCTCGCAGGGTCTAGCCTACAATGAGCAGTTCTTC.

The chain joins TRBV6-5 to TRBJ2-1, with TRBD2 matching over 10 bases. The CDR3 totals 15 residues. Germline V CDR1 and CDR2: MNHEY, SVGAGI. V lost 6 bases, J lost 2 bases, and 4 bases stayed unmatched. The CDR3 region is CASSQREGPYNEQFF. DNA for the CDR3: TGTGCCAGCAGCCAGCGGGAGGGCCCCTACAATGAGCAGTTCTTC.

J is TRBJ1-2 and V is TRBV29-1; 7 bases align to TRBD1. Germline values: CDR1 SQVTM, CDR2 ANQGSEA. Trimming removed 7 bases from V and 8 bases from J; junction bases left unmatched: 7. CDR3 size: 11 residues. CDR3 sequence reads: CSGQGADGYTF. The CDR3 DNA is TGCAGCGGACAGGGTGCAGACGGCTACACCTTC.

This clonotype was counted once. The chain has TRBV12-3 or TRBV12-4 and TRBJ1-4; D is unclear. CDR3 length: 15 amino acids. V lost 2 bases and J 3 bases, leaving 10 bases between the germline ends. CDR3 loop: CASSLRYSPNEKLFF. Here the CDR3 DNA reads TGTGCCAGCAGTTTACGGTACAGCCCTAATGAAAAACTGTTTTTT.